A single sample is the source of the 5 T cell receptor beta chains below, sequenced in a study of blood T cell repertoires in COVID-19 (dated by TCRdb to 2020 to 2022). The library was generated by the immunoSEQ multiplex PCR assay. This immuneACCESS table, as held by TCRdb, lists in-frame sequences with V and J called but not all clones. Of the missing ones, under half trace to an unresolved V gene in checked studies; the others have no known cause. For this sample the table gives about 210,000 clones, of which 80% to 90% were detected only once. The top ten hold 9.7% of the sample. Sequencing was performed on peripheral blood. The receptor set was obtained from a man over 45 with active or convalescent COVID-19.

The rearrangement links TRBV5-4 to TRBJ2-7; 8 nucleotides match TRBD1. V lost 3 bases and J lost 0; bases outside the gene matches: 5. The CDR3 consists of 15 residues. Germline V gives CDR1 SGHNT, CDR2 YYREEE (reference sequence). CDR3 bases: TGTGCCAGCAGCTCGGGGACAGGCATCTCCTACGAGCAGTACTTC. The encoded protein is CASSSGTGISYEQYF.

This chain connects TRBV7-9 to TRBJ1-2; TRBD1 matches 9 bases. Germline values: CDR1 SEHNR, CDR2 FQNEAQ (reference sequence). This CDR3 is built from 13 residues. Trimming at V came to 9 bases and at J to 0 bases, leaving 2 bases not matched to a gene. The DNA for the CDR3 is TGTGCCAGTCGGACAGGGGCTAACTATGGCTACACCTTC. Translation: CASRTGANYGYTF.

The chain carries TRBV7-8 and TRBJ1-1; the D is unclear. The germline V and J ends were trimmed by 1 base and 1 base, with 13 bases remaining between them. The V gene's germline CDR1 is SGHVS and CDR2 FQNEAQ. The CDR3 has 16 amino acids. In DNA, the CDR3 is TGTGCCAGCAGCTTAGTCGGAGGGATTGGGAACACTGAAGCTTTCTTT. Translating it yields CASSLVGGIGNTEAFF.

The gene calls are TRBV6-5 and TRBJ1-5; 7 positions agree with TRBD1. The length of the CDR3 is 14 residues. CDR1 and CDR2 (germline): MNHEY, SVGAGI. The V gene end was trimmed by 10 bases and the J gene end by 5 bases; junction bases not matched to a gene: 11. The CDR3 DNA is TGTGCCACCGGATATACAGGGGCCTATCAGCCCCAGCATTTT. Amino acids: CATGYTGAYQPQHF.

This clone was counted between two and nine times. The V gene is TRBV2, the J gene TRBJ2-2, with 13 bases aligning to TRBD2. The germline V gene encodes CDR1 SNHLY and CDR2 FYNNEI. The trim removed 2 bases at V and 6 bases at J, leaving 6 bases unmatched. This CDR3 region has 17 residues. CDR3 protein: CASSEHRGLAGAGELFF. CDR3 nucleotide sequence: TGTGCCAGCAGTGAACATCGTGGACTAGCGGGAGCCGGGGAGCTGTTTTTT. The full variable domain, with the rest looked up from reference TRBV2 and TRBJ2-2, is EPEVTQTPSHQVTQMGQEVILRCVPISNHLYFYWYRQILGQKVEFLVSFYNNEISEKSEIFDDQFSVERPDGSNFTLKIRSTKLEDSAMYFCASSEHRGLAGAGELFFGEGSRLTVL.